Listed below are T cell receptor beta chains from one sample, sequenced in a study of OX40 agonist ivuxolimab in advanced cancers. Produced via immunoSEQ multiplex PCR; TCRdb's table is partial and in-frame only. Among around 63,000 clones listed, less than 85% were seen once. Sequencing used CD4+ or CD8+ T cells sorted from blood, obtained in a trial of the OX40 agonist ivuxolimab. The receptors shown here come from an adult with an advanced solid tumor such as melanoma, head and neck, liver or kidney cancer. Each CDR3 is given with its conserved first and last residue. Each record gives: CDR3 protein, CDR3 DNA, V gene, D gene, J gene, clone size. The D gene is left open where the match is weak. Part of the rows lack a size; the others show once, few, many or a class for expanded clones.

CASSQAWTRNTEAFF | TGCGCCAGCAGCCAAGCTTGGACCAGGAACACTGAAGCTTTCTTT | TRBV4-1 | NA | TRBJ1-1 | NA
CASSQVVGRETQYF | TGCGCCAGCAGCCAAGTAGTAGGGAGAGAGACCCAGTACTTC | TRBV4-1 | NA | TRBJ2-5 | NA
CASSPAGGDGYTF | TGTGCCAGCAGCCCCGCTGGAGGGGATGGCTACACCTTC | TRBV7-9 | NA | TRBJ1-2 | NA
CASSTDNSNEKLFF | TGTGCCAGCAGTACAGATAATTCTAATGAAAAACTGTTTTTT | TRBV28 | NA | TRBJ1-4 | NA
CASSLWGGNTDTQYF | TGCGCCAGCAGCTTGTGGGGGGGAAACACAGATACGCAGTATTTT | TRBV5-1 | TRBD2 | TRBJ2-3 | NA
CATSRSRGGNTEAFF | TGTGCCACCAGCAGATCTAGGGGGGGGAACACTGAAGCTTTCTTT | TRBV15 | NA | TRBJ1-1 | NA
CASSITEGDYEQYF | TGTGCCAGTAGTATAACAGAGGGTGATTACGAGCAGTACTTT | TRBV19 | NA | TRBJ2-7 | NA
CASSAWSTSGGGTGELFF | TGTGCTAGCAGCGCCTGGTCGACTAGCGGGGGCGGGACCGGGGAGCTGTTTTTT | TRBV7-7 | TRBD2 | TRBJ2-2 | once
CASSLGGTQETQYF | TGCGCCAGCAGCTTGGGGGGGACACAAGAGACCCAGTACTTC | TRBV5-1 | NA | TRBJ2-5 | NA
CASSFWRDLPTGELFF | TGTGCCAGCAGTTTTTGGAGGGACTTACCTACCGGGGAGCTGTTTTTT | TRBV27 | NA | TRBJ2-2 | NA
CASSPLCPGTGPAKNIQYF | TGTGCCAGCTCACCACTTTGCCCGGGGACAGGGCCCGCCAAAAACATTCAGTACTTC | TRBV18 | TRBD1 | TRBJ2-4 | NA
CASSFEDRRNQPQHF | TGTGCCAGCAGTTTTGAGGACAGGCGCAATCAGCCCCAGCATTTT | TRBV28 | TRBD1 | TRBJ1-5 | NA